These 22 T cell receptor beta chains share one sample of origin, sequenced in a study of cytomegalovirus exposure and HLA in healthy donors. Sequenced by immunoSEQ multiplex PCR; TCRdb stores in-frame clones only, minus some. The sample includes 95,000 to 150,000 clones, 94% of them seen just once. The sequencing input was PBMCs. These receptors were obtained from a woman aged 18-35 years in good health and CMV-seronegative.

V gene TRBV18 combines with J gene TRBJ1-1, with D maybe TRBD1 (5 bases). The germline V gene encodes CDR1 KGHSH and CDR2 LQKENI. There are 15 residues in the CDR3. V was clipped by 4 bases and J by 6 bases, with 18 bases between them. DNA for the CDR3: TGTGCCAGCTCACGTGGAGGGACGCCAGCCCCTGAAGCTTTCTTT. Translated: CASSRGGTPAPEAFF. Variable domain in full (rest from reference TRBV18 and TRBJ1-1): NAGVMQNPRHLVRRRGQEARLRCSPMKGHSHVYWYRQLPEEGLKFMVYLQKENIIDESGMPKERFSAEFPKEGPSILRIQQVVRGDSAAYFCASSRGGTPAPEAFFGQGTRLTVV.

The chain links TRBV15 to TRBJ2-1, with no clear D. The CDR3 consists of 16 residues. CDR1 and CDR2 (germline): LNHNV, YYDKDF (reference sequence). V dropped 0 bases and J dropped 0 bases, with 9 bases sitting between them. In DNA, the CDR3 is TGTGCCACCAGCAGAGATCGCGCTAGCTCCTACAATGAGCAGTTCTTC. Encoded protein: CATSRDRASSYNEQFF.

This clone showed up just once. The chain has TRBV7-9 and TRBJ2-1, with TRBD2 as a possible D gene (5 bases). This CDR3 comprises 11 residues. The germline gives CDR1 SEHNR, CDR2 FQNEAQ (reference sequence). V lost 5 bases, J lost 8 bases, and 7 bases lay in between. In DNA, the CDR3 is TGTGCCAGCAGCCCGGGGTATGAGCAGTTCTTC. Protein sequence: CASSPGYEQFF.

The chain uses TRBV16 and TRBJ1-3; 9 nucleotides agree with TRBD1. Germline V gene sequence: CDR1 KGHSY, CDR2 FQNENV. V lost 2 bases to trimming and J lost 4 bases; unmatched junction nucleotides: 3. This CDR3 comprises 15 residues. The CDR3 here is CASSQRTGEGNTIYF. DNA for the CDR3: TGTGCCAGCAGCCAACGGACAGGGGAAGGAAACACCATATATTTT.

This clone has only one observation. The CDR3 is CASSLGLAGLTYEQYF. The CDR3, as DNA: TGCGCCAGCAGCTTGGGTCTAGCGGGTTTAACCTACGAGCAGTACTTC. This chain connects TRBV5-1 to TRBJ2-7, with TRBD2 matching 8 bases. Per germline, CDR1 SGHRS and CDR2 YFSETQ. J lost 2 bases, V lost 0 bases, and 7 bases had no gene match. This CDR3 has 16 amino acids.

This chain uses TRBV6-1 with TRBJ2-1; 10 nucleotides align to TRBD2. V was clipped by 4 bases and J by 4 bases; unmatched bases: 1. This CDR3 is 14 amino acids long. CDR1 is MNHNS and CDR2 is SASEGT in the germline V gene. The CDR3 spells CASSVSGGYNEQFF. CDR3 DNA: TGTGCCAGCAGTGTTAGCGGGGGGTACAATGAGCAGTTCTTC.

The chain is built from TRBV5-1 and TRBJ2-1, with TRBD1 matching over 7 bases. This CDR3 contains 15 residues. The germline V gene has CDR1 SGHRS and CDR2 YFSETQ. Trimming cost V 4 bases and J 2 bases; bases outside gene matches: 6. The CDR3: CASSLTGDAYNEQFF. The CDR3 DNA reads as TGCGCCAGCAGCCTTACAGGGGACGCCTACAATGAGCAGTTCTTC.

V gene TRBV30 combines with J gene TRBJ2-5; 7 bases match TRBD1. The ends lost 4 bases at V and 1 base at J; junction bases unmatched: 3. CDR1 is GTSNPN and CDR2 is SVGIG in the germline V gene (reference sequence). This CDR3 spans 13 amino acids. In DNA, the CDR3 is TGTGCCTGGAACAGGGGCTCCCAAGAGACCCAGTACTTC. Residues: CAWNRGSQETQYF.

The chain links TRBV6-5 to TRBJ2-1, with 9 positions matching TRBD2. Germline V gene data show CDR1 as MNHEY and CDR2 as SVGAGI. This CDR3 spans 15 amino acids. V lost 6 bases to trimming and J lost 4 bases; unmatched junction nucleotides: 7. CDR3 in DNA: TGTGCCAGCAGCCCGAGTAGCGGGAGTTACAATGAGCAGTTCTTC. This translates into CASSPSSGSYNEQFF.

J is TRBJ2-5 and V is TRBV14; possibly TRBD2 for D (5 bases). Germline CDR1 SGHDN, CDR2 FVKESK. V was pared by 0 bases and J by 5 bases, with 13 bases between. This CDR3 is built from 15 residues. This chain's CDR3 is CASSQDAGVGETQYF. In DNA form, the CDR3 reads TGTGCCAGCAGCCAAGACGCGGGCGTAGGGGAGACCCAGTACTTC.

The rearrangement joins TRBV5-4 to TRBJ2-5; 8 bases fit TRBD2. V lost 4 bases, J lost 5 bases, and 4 bases stayed unmatched. The CDR3 is 13 amino acids. The germline gives CDR1 SGHNT, CDR2 YYREEE (reference sequence). The CDR3: CASSETSAETQYF. The CDR3 nucleotides read TGTGCCAGCAGCGAGACTAGCGCCGAGACCCAGTACTTC.

This sequence joins TRBV27 and TRBJ2-7; TRBD1 matches at 9 bases. Germline CDR1 and CDR2: MNHEY and SMNVEV (reference sequence). Trimming at V came to 8 bases and at J to 5 bases, leaving 13 bases not matched to a gene. This CDR3 is built from 15 residues. In nucleotides, the CDR3 is TGTGCCAGCCTACTCTCCGGGACAGGGTTCCACGAGCAGTACTTC. Protein product: CASLLSGTGFHEQYF.

Notes on this clone: Other DNA sequences in this specimen translate into the identical CDR3. This chain links TRBV2 with TRBJ1-1; TRBD1 is a possible D gene (5 bases). The V end lost 2 bases, the J end lost 1 base, and 5 bases lay between the germline ends. Germline V CDR1 and CDR2: SNHLY, FYNNEI. This CDR3 comprises 13 residues. DNA for the CDR3: TGTGCCAGCAGTGAACAGGGGAACACTGAAGCTTTCTTT. It yields the protein CASSEQGNTEAFF.

This chain joins TRBV2 and TRBJ2-2, with 9 bases identical to TRBD2. The CDR3 has 15 amino acids. V was pared by 4 bases and J by 5 bases, with 5 bases of the junction left unmatched. CDR1 and CDR2 from the germline V gene are SNHLY and FYNNEI. The CDR3 DNA sequence: TGTGCCAGCAGTGGGTTGAGCGGGAGGACCGGGGAGCTGTTTTTT. Encoded protein: CASSGLSGRTGELFF.

A few counts support this clone. The DNA of the CDR3 is TGTGCCAGCAGTGCAGAGACAGGGGGCACCGGGGAGCTGTTTTTT. Its translation is CASSAETGGTGELFF. This chain connects TRBV6-1 to TRBJ2-2, with 9 bases fitting TRBD1. V shed 4 bases, J shed 4 bases, and the junction held 4 bases outside the gene matches. CDR1 and CDR2 from the germline V gene are MNHNS and SASEGT. The CDR3 is made up of 15 amino acids.

V usage is TRBV10-3 and J usage is TRBJ2-1, with D possibly matching TRBD1 (6 bases). V was trimmed by 5 bases and J by 4 bases, leaving 15 bases between them. Looked up from germline, CDR1 is ENHRY and CDR2 is SYGVKD. CDR3 length: 15 amino acids. The CDR3 reads CAISLQGSGYNEQFF. For the CDR3, the DNA is TGTGCCATCAGTTTACAGGGATCGGGATACAATGAGCAGTTCTTC.

The V and J genes are TRBV7-2 and TRBJ1-1; weak D call: TRBD1 (5 bases). Germline loops: CDR1 SGHTA, CDR2 FQGNSA. The CDR3 length is 15 residues. V was cut by 5 bases and J by 7 bases, with 20 bases left in between. CDR3 protein: CASSLGIPGDGEAFF. The CDR3, as DNA: TGTGCCAGCAGCCTTGGCATACCGGGGGACGGTGAAGCTTTCTTT. The variable domain in full, with the rest retrieved from reference TRBV7-2 and TRBJ1-1, is GAGVSQSPSNKVTEKGKDVELRCDPISGHTALYWYRQSLGQGLEFLIYFQGNSAPDKSGLPSDRFSAERTGGSVSTLTIQRTQQEDSAVYLCASSLGIPGDGEAFFGQGTRLTVV.

The CDR3 DNA sequence: TGTGCCAGTAGCCCACAGGGGGCTAATGAAAAACTGTTTTTT. It specifies CASSPQGANEKLFF. This chain uses TRBV19 with TRBJ1-4; 8 positions agree with TRBD1. The V gene's germline CDR1 is LNHDA and CDR2 SQIVND (reference sequence). The CDR3 is made up of 14 amino acids. The ends lost 6 bases at V and 3 bases at J; junction bases unmatched: 3.

The V gene is TRBV5-1, the J gene TRBJ2-6; D is unresolved. Germline V gene sequence: CDR1 SGHRS, CDR2 YFSETQ. The ends were cut back, 0 bases at V and 4 bases at J, with 11 bases in the middle. This CDR3 region has 16 residues. CDR3 sequence: CASSLAGVFGANVLTF. The CDR3 DNA sequence: TGCGCCAGCAGCTTGGCCGGAGTGTTCGGGGCCAACGTCCTGACTTTC. Using reference TRBV5-1 and TRBJ2-6 for the parts outside the CDR3, the full variable domain is KAGVTQTPRYLIKTRGQQVTLSCSPISGHRSVSWYQQTPGQGLQFLFEYFSETQRNKGNFPGRFSGRQFSNSRSEMNVSTLELGDSALYLCASSLAGVFGANVLTFGAGSRLTVL.

This clone was recorded once. The genes are TRBV28 and TRBJ2-1; the D gene is possibly TRBD2 (5 bases). Per germline, CDR1 MDHEN and CDR2 SYDVKM. The CDR3 contains 17 residues. The V and J ends lost 5 bases and 0 bases respectively, with 17 bases between them. For the CDR3, the DNA is TGTGCCAGCAGTCCACCCCCTGAGCGGAGCTCCTACAATGAGCAGTTCTTC. It translates to CASSPPPERSSYNEQFF.

This chain connects TRBV11-2 to TRBJ1-1; possible D gene TRBD1, 5 bases. V shed 7 bases and J shed 5 bases, with 11 bases lying between them. This CDR3 has 12 amino acids. Germline CDR1 and CDR2: SGHAT and FQNNGV. The CDR3 bases are TGTGCCAGCACCCGGGGGGTTACTGAAGCTTTCTTT. Residues: CASTRGVTEAFF.

This clone was counted once. The rearrangement links TRBV15 to TRBJ1-6, with 8 positions matching TRBD1. The CDR3 spans 16 residues. With 0 bases clipped from V and 5 bases from J, the junction kept 3 bases outside the gene matches. The germline V gene encodes CDR1 LNHNV and CDR2 YYDKDF (reference sequence). CDR3 region: CATSRERTGNNSPLHF. The CDR3, as DNA: TGTGCCACCAGCAGAGAACGGACAGGGAATAATTCACCCCTCCACTTT.